This entry describes one T cell receptor beta chain. Its target is not known. The sample comes from a study of T cell responses to AZD1222 COVID-19 vaccine. Clones were sequenced by immunoSEQ multiplex PCR, and TCRdb holds only the in-frame ones, with some missing. The sample consists of 100,000 to 120,000 clones, roughly 90% of them appearing once. The trim removed 4 bases at V and 6 bases at J, leaving 4 bases unmatched. The CDR3 is made up of 13 amino acids. Germline loops: CDR1 MNHEY, CDR2 SVGAGI. Overall study findings and caveats: Donors were mostly white British, more females; clonal diversity possibly underestimated.

The specimen comprised peripheral blood, sampled on day 0 of MenACWY control vaccination. V gene TRBV6-5 combines with J gene TRBJ2-3; 7 positions agree with TRBD1. The source of this sequence is an adult in good health. In nucleotides, the CDR3 is TGTGCCAGCAGTTCGACAGGGCTTGATACGCAGTATTTT. As protein: CASSSTGLDTQYF.